This T cell receptor beta chain was found in a study of blood T cells in healthy people across ages. A sample-barcoded 5' primer and a J-beta primer mix were used in a second PCR of roughly 6 to 11 cycles. TCRdb redid the calling of the 5' RACE reads with MiXCR, one entry per CDR3 protein. The table has more than 900,000 distinct CDR3 sequences, 25% to 35% seen once; the top ten hold roughly 10%. The ends were cut back, 5 bases at V and 7 bases at J, with 5 bases in the middle. Germline V CDR1 and CDR2: MNHEY, SMNVEV (reference sequence). This CDR3 has 11 residues. These data also featured in a second study, about T cells of mothers and their children. That report notes: Using the M1S primer, the second PCR added sample barcodes along with 2-4 random nucleotides. Thymic selection molds TCR recombination output in a comparable way in related and unrelated pairs.

The chain is built from TRBV27 and TRBJ1-4; D is unclear. The origin of this receptor is a middle-aged woman in good health. The sample taken for sequencing was blood. The CDR3 DNA follows: TGTGCCAGCAGTAATGCTGAAAAACTGTTTTTT. Translated: CASSNAEKLFF.